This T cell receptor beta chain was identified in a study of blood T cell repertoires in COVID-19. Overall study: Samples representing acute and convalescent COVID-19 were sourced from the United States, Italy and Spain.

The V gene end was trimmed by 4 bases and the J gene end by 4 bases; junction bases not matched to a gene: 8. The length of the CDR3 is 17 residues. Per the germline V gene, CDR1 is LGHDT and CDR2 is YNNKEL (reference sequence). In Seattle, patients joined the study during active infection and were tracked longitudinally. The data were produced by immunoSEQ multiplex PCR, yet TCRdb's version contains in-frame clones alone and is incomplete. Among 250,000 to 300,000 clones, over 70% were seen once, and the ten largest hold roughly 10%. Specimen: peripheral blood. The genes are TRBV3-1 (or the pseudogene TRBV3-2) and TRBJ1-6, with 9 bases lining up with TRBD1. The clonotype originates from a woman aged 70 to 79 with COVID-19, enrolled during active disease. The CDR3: CASSPQTGTGYNSPLHF. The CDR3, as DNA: TGTGCCAGCAGCCCCCAAACCGGGACAGGGTATAATTCACCCCTCCACTTT.